These 15 T cell receptor beta chains share one sample of origin, sequenced in a study of cytomegalovirus exposure and HLA in healthy donors. The study ran its PCR with 60 Vbeta and 13 Jbeta primers. Measured with immunoSEQ multiplex PCR; TCRdb has only the in-frame clones, and not every one. The sample yields about 130,000 clones, about 77% seen once. Sequenced input: PBMCs. These receptor sequences come from a woman in her thirties or forties in good health and CMV-seronegative.

This clone has just one count. This chain joins TRBV5-4 and TRBJ2-7; 11 bases agree with TRBD1. In germline, CDR1 is SGHNT, CDR2 YYREEE (reference sequence). After removal of 7 bases from V and 3 bases from J, the junction contained 6 bases not matched to a gene. This CDR3 has 14 amino acids. CDR3 DNA sequence: TGTGCCAGCTCCCGGGACAGGGGGTTCTACGAGCAGTACTTC. Protein sequence: CASSRDRGFYEQYF.

The gene calls are TRBV6-1 and TRBJ2-1, with TRBD2 matching 8 bases. The V segment lost 2 bases and the J segment 0 bases; nucleotides outside the gene matches: 9. The CDR3 covers 18 residues. Germline assignment: CDR1 MNHNS and CDR2 SASEGT. The CDR3 DNA reads TGTGCCAGCAGTGAATGGGGCGGGGGGATGAGCTCCTACAATGAGCAGTTCTTC. This codes for CASSEWGGGMSSYNEQFF.

This CDR3 reads CASSSMTASTGELFF. Written as DNA, the CDR3 is TGCGCCAGCAGCTCCATGACAGCTTCCACCGGGGAGCTGTTTTTT. V gene TRBV5-1 combines with J gene TRBJ2-2, with a tentative D call TRBD1 (5 bases). Germline assignment: CDR1 SGHRS and CDR2 YFSETQ. Trimming shortened V by 3 bases and J by 4 bases, and 13 bases separated the two germline ends. The CDR3 spans 15 residues.

The chain has TRBV23-1 and TRBJ1-3, with D possibly matching TRBD1 (5 bases). TRBV23-1 belongs to the ORF category, with a function that is uncertain. V lost 4 bases and J lost 9, with 25 bases in between. The CDR3 covers 17 residues. The CDR3 DNA reads as TGCGCCAGCAGTCCCAAAATACAGGTCATTATATGGAGCACCATATATTTT. It encodes CASSPKIQVIIWSTIYF.

V usage is TRBV25-1 and J usage is TRBJ2-7, with 7 bases fitting TRBD2. From germline, CDR1 is MGHDK and CDR2 SYGVNS. V was clipped by 1 base and J by 2 bases; unmatched bases: 2. This CDR3 has 14 amino acids. In nucleotides, the CDR3 is TGTGCCAGCAGTGAATGGGGGGGGGCCTACGAGCAGTACTTC. Translating it yields CASSEWGGAYEQYF.

J is TRBJ2-5 and V is TRBV5-1; the D gene is possibly TRBD1 (6 bases). The better agreement between TRBJ2-7 and the DNA end casts doubt on the J call. Per the germline V gene, CDR1 is SGHRS and CDR2 is YFSETQ. The CDR3 loop spans 14 amino acids. The CDR3 is CASSLDRVGNEQYF. The CDR3 bases are TGCGCCAGCAGCTTGGACAGGGTGGGAAACGAGCAGTACTTC.

The chain recombines TRBV6-1 with TRBJ1-5, with 12 bases fitting TRBD1. J gave up 4 bases and V 7 bases, and 11 bases lay outside the gene matches. CDR1 is MNHNS and CDR2 is SASEGT in the germline V gene. The CDR3 runs to 17 residues. CDR3 coding DNA: TGTGCCAGCATTGACAGGGACAGGGGGCTGGGAAATCAGCCCCAGCATTTT. This gives the protein CASIDRDRGLGNQPQHF.

The chain has TRBV14 and TRBJ2-2; D remains unclear. This CDR3 is built from 17 residues. CDR1 and CDR2 from the germline V gene are SGHDN and FVKESK. V dropped 0 bases and J dropped 2 bases, with 13 bases sitting between them. DNA for the CDR3: TGTGCCAGCAGCCAAGATTACTTAGAGCTTAACACCGGGGAGCTGTTTTTT. Protein product: CASSQDYLELNTGELFF.

This chain joins TRBV20-1 and TRBJ1-2; no firm D call. This CDR3 is 11 amino acids long. The germline CDR1 and CDR2 sequences are DFQATT and SNEGSKA (reference sequence). V was cut by 7 bases and J by 4 bases, with 10 bases left in between. CDR3 sequence: CSVPLGYGYTF. CDR3 sequence (DNA): TGCAGTGTCCCACTCGGCTATGGCTACACCTTC.

The V gene is TRBV7-8, the J gene TRBJ2-1; 8 positions agree with TRBD2. The CDR3 length is 15 residues. V dropped 5 bases and J dropped 3; count of bases not matched to a gene: 6. CDR1 SGHVS and CDR2 FQNEAQ come from the germline V gene. DNA of the CDR3: TGTGCCAGCAGCCTAGGCCTAGCGGGCTACAATGAGCAGTTCTTC. Amino acids: CASSLGLAGYNEQFF. Full variable domain (remainder filled in from reference TRBV7-8 and TRBJ2-1): GAGVSQSPRYKVAKRGQDVALRCDPISGHVSLFWYQQALGQGPEFLTYFQNEAQLDKSGLPSDRFFAERPEGSVSTLKIQRTQQEDSAVYLCASSLGLAGYNEQFFGPGTRLTVL.

This sequence joins TRBV6-5 and TRBJ2-2; 9 bases agree with TRBD2. CDR3 size: 15 residues. CDR1 MNHEY and CDR2 SVGAGI come from the germline V gene. The V gene end was trimmed by 6 bases and the J gene end by 0 bases; junction bases not matched to a gene: 2. CDR3 protein: CASSLAGPNTGELFF. DNA for the CDR3: TGTGCCAGCAGCCTAGCGGGGCCGAACACCGGGGAGCTGTTTTTT.

The J gene is TRBJ1-4, the V gene TRBV7-6; tentative D call: TRBD1 (5 bases). The CDR3 has 16 residues. Looked up from germline, CDR1 is SGHVS and CDR2 is FNYEAQ. Between the trimmed V and J ends, which lost 1 base and 8 bases, there was a span of 17 bases. CDR3 nucleotides: TGTGCCAGCAGCTTAGAGGGGCGCGAGGGAGGGGAAAAACTGTTTTTT. Residues: CASSLEGREGGEKLFF.

The chain uses TRBV18 and TRBJ1-5, with D unresolved. From germline, CDR1 is KGHSH and CDR2 LQKENI. The CDR3 is made up of 13 amino acids. Trimming left V 1 base short and J 1 base short, with 2 bases between. CDR3 in DNA: TGTGCCAGCTCACCACTAAGCAATCAGCCCCAGCATTTT. Translating it yields CASSPLSNQPQHF.

This chain links TRBV5-1 with TRBJ1-6; 7 bases fit TRBD1. Germline CDR1 SGHRS, CDR2 YFSETQ. The CDR3 length is 16 residues. J was trimmed by 10 bases and V by 3 bases; bases with no gene match: 13. This CDR3 reads CASSSRDRLSESPLHF. DNA of the CDR3: TGCGCCAGCAGCTCCCGGGACAGATTATCGGAATCACCCCTCCACTTT. The full variable domain, rest sourced from reference TRBV5-1 and TRBJ1-6, is KAGVTQTPRYLIKTRGQQVTLSCSPISGHRSVSWYQQTPGQGLQFLFEYFSETQRNKGNFPGRFSGRQFSNSRSEMNVSTLELGDSALYLCASSSRDRLSESPLHFGNGTRLTVT.

V and J are TRBV19 and TRBJ1-2; TRBD1 might be the D (5 bases). Germline CDR1 reads LNHDA; CDR2 reads SQIVND (reference sequence). The ends were cut back, 3 bases at V and 8 bases at J, with 16 bases in the middle. This CDR3 comprises 14 residues. CDR3 in DNA: TGTGCCAGTAGTATGGTCTATGGGGCGCGCGGCTACACCTTC. This codes for CASSMVYGARGYTF.